These T cell receptor beta chains were read from a single sample in a study of T cell repertoires in cytomegalovirus infection. MiXCR, applied by TCRdb to the reads, yields one record per CDR3 protein. The data contain some 700,000 distinct CDR3 sequences, 35% to 40% of them singletons. Sample: PBMCs. The receptors originated from a human donor in good health (CMV status not recorded). Some clones in this sample may be carry-over from other donors' samples. Each CDR3 is given without its conserved first and last residue. Each record gives: D gene, V gene, J gene, CDR3 protein. The D gene is left open where the match is weak.

D gene: -
V gene: TRBV4-1
J gene: TRBJ1-4
CDR3 protein: ASSQGGGADEKLF

D gene: -
V gene: TRBV19
J gene: TRBJ1-5
CDR3 protein: ASDFGARQPQH

D gene: TRBD1
V gene: TRBV7-2
J gene: TRBJ1-5
CDR3 protein: ASSARDRGDQPQH

D gene: -
V gene: TRBV15
J gene: TRBJ1-5
CDR3 protein: ATSRVGSNQPPH

D gene: -
V gene: TRBV20-1
J gene: TRBJ2-4
CDR3 protein: SASRSALGRNIQY

D gene: -
V gene: TRBV7-9
J gene: TRBJ2-2
CDR3 protein: ASGMGQNTGELF

D gene: TRBD1
V gene: TRBV7-2
J gene: TRBJ2-3
CDR3 protein: ASSFKQGAPDTQY

D gene: -
V gene: TRBV5-4
J gene: TRBJ1-4
CDR3 protein: ASSLKGGSEKLF

D gene: -
V gene: TRBV7-3
J gene: TRBJ2-5
CDR3 protein: ASSEGAGETQY

D gene: -
V gene: TRBV6-1
J gene: TRBJ1-5
CDR3 protein: ASSESGRHQPQH

D gene: TRBD1
V gene: TRBV7-9
J gene: TRBJ1-1
CDR3 protein: ASEEGQWRTEAF

D gene: TRBD2
V gene: TRBV10-3
J gene: TRBJ2-7
CDR3 protein: AISPGGRAPEQY

D gene: -
V gene: TRBV27
J gene: TRBJ1-2
CDR3 protein: ASSTTPTAGTNGYT

D gene: -
V gene: TRBV19
J gene: TRBJ2-3
CDR3 protein: ASRGGWRTDTQY

D gene: TRBD1
V gene: TRBV7-8
J gene: TRBJ2-2
CDR3 protein: ASSPKGTANTGELF

D gene: -
V gene: TRBV7-8
J gene: TRBJ1-5
CDR3 protein: ASSLEGRRVNQPQH

D gene: TRBD2
V gene: TRBV5-5
J gene: TRBJ2-3
CDR3 protein: ASGNLAGVTDTQY

D gene: -
V gene: TRBV27
J gene: TRBJ2-5
CDR3 protein: ASKSFLKGTETQY

D gene: -
V gene: TRBV28
J gene: TRBJ1-2
CDR3 protein: ASSLSSPDGYT

D gene: -
V gene: TRBV28
J gene: TRBJ1-5
CDR3 protein: ASSFGPGVRNQPQH

D gene: -
V gene: TRBV28
J gene: TRBJ1-1
CDR3 protein: ASITNTEAF

D gene: -
V gene: TRBV7-9
J gene: TRBJ1-2
CDR3 protein: ASSLVGGPLDYGYT

D gene: -
V gene: TRBV18
J gene: TRBJ2-1
CDR3 protein: ASSPRDEQF

D gene: TRBD1
V gene: TRBV7-2
J gene: TRBJ1-5
CDR3 protein: ASSLLDRGQVSNQPQH

D gene: -
V gene: TRBV20-1
J gene: TRBJ1-5
CDR3 protein: SARDYQGRNQPQH

D gene: -
V gene: TRBV24-1
J gene: TRBJ2-6
CDR3 protein: ATSYGAGANVLT

D gene: TRBD1
V gene: TRBV11-2
J gene: TRBJ2-1
CDR3 protein: ASAQGEPAYNEQF

D gene: -
V gene: TRBV7-6
J gene: TRBJ2-7
CDR3 protein: ASSHEGGAGWGEQY

D gene: TRBD1
V gene: TRBV7-6
J gene: TRBJ1-2
CDR3 protein: ASTRDRVGHGYT

D gene: TRBD1
V gene: TRBV6-1
J gene: TRBJ2-3
CDR3 protein: ASSLRIKGGTDTPY

D gene: TRBD2
V gene: TRBV3-1
J gene: TRBJ2-3
CDR3 protein: ASSQDYAGVKDTQY

D gene: -
V gene: TRBV7-3
J gene: TRBJ1-6
CDR3 protein: ASSDWSSYNSPLH